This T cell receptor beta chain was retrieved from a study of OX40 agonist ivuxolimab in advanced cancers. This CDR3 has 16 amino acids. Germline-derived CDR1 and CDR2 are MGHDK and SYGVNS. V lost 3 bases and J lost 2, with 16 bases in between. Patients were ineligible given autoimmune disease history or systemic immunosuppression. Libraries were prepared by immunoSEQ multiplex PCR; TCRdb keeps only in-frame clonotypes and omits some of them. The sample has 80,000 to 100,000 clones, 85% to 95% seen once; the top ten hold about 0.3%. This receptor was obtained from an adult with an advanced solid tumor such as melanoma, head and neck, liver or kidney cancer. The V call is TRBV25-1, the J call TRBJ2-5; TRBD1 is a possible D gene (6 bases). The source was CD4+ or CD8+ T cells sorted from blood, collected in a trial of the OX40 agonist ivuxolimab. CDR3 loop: CASSEAHRTAQETQYF. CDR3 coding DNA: TGTGCCAGCAGTGAGGCCCATAGGACAGCTCAAGAGACCCAGTACTTC.